This T cell receptor beta chain emerged from a study of fetal regulatory T cell absence and autoimmunity. Overall study: Without clinical diabetes, IPEX patients showed exocrine pancreas autoimmunity.

About this clone itself: Its target is unknown.

Overall study findings and caveats: The oligoclonal enrichment was interpreted as supporting antigen-driven pancreatic autoimmunity before birth in IPEX syndrome. TRB gene family usage was broadly similar in cord blood and pancreas.

This was a survey-level run. Clones were read by immunoSEQ multiplex PCR, and TCRdb kept only the in-frame ones, dropping some. Of more than 90,000 clones in the sample, 72% were seen once. Trimming removed 8 bases at V and 5 bases at J, with 18 bases between. The length of the CDR3 is 14 residues. Looked up from germline, CDR1 is LNHDA and CDR2 is SQIVND (reference sequence). The specimen was pancreas tissue. This receptor was taken from a male donor with IPEX syndrome. The rearrangement uses TRBV19 and TRBJ1-2, with a possible D match to TRBD1 (5 bases). The CDR3: CASRGQGSGYGYTF. The CDR3 nucleotides read TGTGCCAGTCGAGGGCAGGGTTCTGGATATGGCTACACCTTC.